This TCR beta chain was obtained from a study of T cells in Graves' hyperthyroidism and ophthalmopathy. Findings and limits, study-wide: Appearing also in blood were most of the thyroid clonotypes expanded above 0.001.

This clonotype came up many times. Its matching antigen is unknown. Fresh 10 ml peripheral blood yielded PBMCs. RNA transcripts yielded amplified TCR beta CDR3 regions. First-round RT-PCR of the TCR CDR3 relied on the HTBI primer set. TCRdb re-called the multiplex PCR reads through MiXCR, storing one row per CDR3 protein. This sample has about 270,000 distinct CDR3 sequences, with roughly 22% found just once. CDR1 is SGHRS and CDR2 is YFSETQ in the germline V gene. CDR3 length: 15 amino acids. The V gene lost 0 bases and the J gene lost 0 bases, with 8 bases spanning the gap. Sequenced sample: blood. This chain links TRBV5-1 with TRBJ2-3; unclear D gene. The receptor was isolated from a man aged 25-45 years with Graves' ophthalmopathy. Here the CDR3 reads CASSLDEPSTDTQYF. The CDR3 nucleotides read TGCGCCAGCAGCTTGGATGAACCTAGCACAGATACGCAGTATTTT.